What follows are 2 T cell receptor beta chains derived from one specimen sequenced in a study of blood T cell repertoires in COVID-19 (dated by TCRdb to the early 2020s). Library generation was performed with the immunoSEQ multiplex PCR assay. TCRdb provides this immuneACCESS table in a form limited to in-frame rearrangements. Some clones are lacking; in checked studies, under half of them reflect an unresolved V gene, and why the rest are absent is not known. This sample has about 340,000 clones in its table, and about 88% of those were observed once. The ten largest clones add up to around 6.6% of the sample. The specimen was peripheral blood. Receptors were obtained from a woman in her 70s with COVID-19, enrolled during active disease.

DNA of the CDR3: TGCGCCAGCAGCCAAGGAAAGGAGCGTAATTCACCCCTCCACTTT. This gives the protein CASSQGKERNSPLHF. The chain uses TRBV4-3 and TRBJ1-6; D uncertain. Between the trimmed V and J ends, which lost 1 base and 6 bases, there was a span of 10 bases. CDR3 size: 15 residues. Germline loops: CDR1 LGHNA, CDR2 YSLEER.

CDR3 residues: CASSLQGTSNNSPLHF. DNA of the CDR3: TGTGCCAGCAGTCTACAGGGAACATCAAATAATTCACCCCTCCACTTT. This chain links TRBV2 with TRBJ1-6; D perhaps matches TRBD1 (6 bases). In germline, CDR1 is SNHLY, CDR2 FYNNEI. The CDR3 runs 16 residues. V lost 5 bases, J lost 5 bases, and 16 bases lay in between.